A single T cell receptor (beta chain) is shown here with its context. Original data processing: Amplification of reference gene primers was used by the study to estimate nucleated cell counts. Clones were read by immunoSEQ multiplex PCR, and TCRdb kept only the in-frame ones, dropping some. The DNA was the basis for D and trimming; V, J and clone size are from that table. The table has roughly 150,000 clones, around 85% seen once. The study assigned cohorts using participant-reported clinical history. This sample is part of a study of blood T cell repertoires in COVID-19. Overall study: There were acute and convalescent COVID-19 samples, and they came from the United States, Italy and Spain. T cells, B-cell-depleted T cells, or PBMCs provided the cDNA or gDNA that served as material.

Trimming left V 0 bases short and J 2 bases short, with 13 bases between. This CDR3 has 16 amino acids. Germline lookup yields CDR1 SGDLS and CDR2 YYNGEE. Input material: PBMCs or T cells enriched from blood (not recorded which). This chain connects TRBV9 to TRBJ2-3; TRBD2 is a possible D gene (5 bases). The receptor was derived from a woman in her thirties or forties with acute COVID-19. In DNA, the CDR3 is TGTGCCAGCAGCGTAGGGTCGGGGAGAGCCACAGATACGCAGTATTTT. It translates to CASSVGSGRATDTQYF.